These 16 T cell receptor beta chains came from one sample sequenced in a study of neurological immune-mediated disorders. In TCRdb, the 5' RACE reads were re-called with MiXCR into one record per CDR3 protein. This repertoire shows some 61,000 distinct CDR3 sequences, roughly 3.6% found once; its top ten account for approximately 1.3%. Sample: PBMCs. The receptors shown here come from a man aged 30 to 45 with multiple sclerosis.

By frequency in the sample, this clonotype is medium-sized. The chain is built from TRBV5-6 and TRBJ2-3; D possibly corresponds to TRBD1 (6 bases). This CDR3 is built from 14 residues. The V gene lost 2 bases and the J gene lost 13 bases, with 20 bases spanning the gap. The germline V gene encodes CDR1 SGHDT and CDR2 YYEEEE. CDR3 loop: CASSFGTRRLWEYF. The CDR3 DNA follows: TGTGCCAGCAGCTTCGGGACAAGGAGGTTGTGGGAGTATTTT. The full variable domain, its missing parts supplied by reference TRBV5-6 and TRBJ2-3, is DAGVTQSPTHLIKTRGQQVTLRCSPKSGHDTVSWYQQALGQGPQFIFQYYEEEERQRGNFPDRFSGHQFPNYSSELNVNALLLGDSALYLCASSFGTRRLWEYFGPGTRLTVL.

This clonotype appeared many times. The chain carries TRBV12-3 or TRBV12-4 and TRBJ2-3, with D unclear. V was clipped by 4 bases and J by 1 base, with 12 bases between them. CDR3 length equals 15 residues. Here the CDR3 reads CASSSTVRRTDTQYF. CDR3 coding DNA: TGTGCCAGCAGTTCAACCGTACGACGCACAGATACGCAGTATTTT.

This clonotype appeared many times. The chain recombines TRBV4-3 with TRBJ2-1; 7 bases agree with TRBD1. The germline V gene has CDR1 LGHNA and CDR2 YSLEER. CDR3 length: 15 residues. V lost 4 bases and J lost 2; bases outside the gene matches: 5. As DNA, the CDR3 is TGCGCCAGCAGCCTCGGGACAGAGACCTACAATGAGCAGTTCTTC. Amino acids: CASSLGTETYNEQFF.

This clonotype was counted many times. The gene calls are TRBV20-1 and TRBJ1-2, with TRBD1 as a possible D gene (5 bases). The ends were cut back, 2 bases at V and 2 bases at J, with 9 bases in the middle. The CDR3 is made up of 13 amino acids. CDR1 DFQATT and CDR2 SNEGSKA come from the germline V gene (reference sequence). The DNA for the CDR3 is TGCAGTGCTAGAAGGTCAGGGAACTATGGCTACACCTTC. Translation gives CSARRSGNYGYTF.

This clonotype was found many times. This chain uses TRBV11-3 with TRBJ2-3, with D uncertain. Trimming stripped 5 bases from V and 1 base from J, with 10 bases between. The CDR3 has 14 amino acids. Germline CDR1 SGHNT, CDR2 YENEEA. The CDR3 DNA reads TGTGCCAGCAGCGAAACCCTTCGCACAGATACGCAGTATTTT. As protein: CASSETLRTDTQYF.

This clonotype was detected many times. The chain combines TRBV9 with TRBJ1-6; D unclear. Deletions cut 2 bases from V and 8 bases from J, with 8 bases between. The CDR3 extends over 13 amino acids. Germline CDR1 reads SGDLS; CDR2 reads YYNGEE. The chain's CDR3 is CASSVLSDSPLHF. CDR3 DNA: TGTGCCAGCAGCGTTTTGTCGGATTCACCCCTCCACTTT.

This clonotype was seen ten or more times. The chain joins TRBV7-9 to TRBJ1-2, with D possibly TRBD1 on 5 matching bases. Germline CDR1 is SEHNR and CDR2 is FQNEAQ (reference sequence). This CDR3 is 14 amino acids long. V lost 5 bases and J lost 4, with 14 bases in between. The CDR3 nucleotides read TGTGCCAGCAGCCCCAGGGAGCTGGGCTATGGCTACACCTTC. Encoded protein: CASSPRELGYGYTF.

This clonotype came up many times. The J gene is TRBJ2-3, the V gene TRBV6-6, with D perhaps matching TRBD2 (6 bases). The germline V and J ends were trimmed by 2 bases and 6 bases, with 12 bases remaining between them. In germline, CDR1 is MNHNY, CDR2 SVGAGI (reference sequence). This CDR3 is 14 amino acids long. CDR3 sequence: CASSYEGGGDTQYF. Written as DNA, the CDR3 is TGTGCCAGCAGTTACGAAGGAGGAGGGGATACGCAGTATTTT.

This clonotype was counted many times. J is TRBJ1-1 and V is TRBV5-1; no clear D gene. V shed 0 bases and J shed 3 bases, with 12 bases lying between them. CDR1 SGHRS and CDR2 YFSETQ come from the germline V gene. This CDR3 is built from 15 residues. This CDR3 reads CASSLGWGKDTEAFF. The CDR3 DNA is TGCGCCAGCAGCTTGGGGTGGGGTAAGGACACTGAAGCTTTCTTT.

This clonotype came up many times. V usage is TRBV6-1 and J usage is TRBJ2-5, with 16 bases lining up with TRBD2. Germline assignment: CDR1 MNHNS and CDR2 SASEGT. V shed 6 bases, J shed 5 bases, and the junction held 9 bases outside the gene matches. The CDR3 totals 17 residues. The CDR3 spells CASRRGLAGGRVETQYF. Here the CDR3 DNA reads TGTGCCAGCAGACGGGGACTAGCGGGGGGGAGGGTTGAGACCCAGTACTTC.

This clonotype was seen at least ten times. The chain employs TRBV5-1 and TRBJ2-2; a possible D gene is TRBD1 (6 bases). Between the trimmed V and J ends, which lost 1 base and 0 bases, there was a span of 7 bases. The CDR3 has 15 amino acids. Germline V CDR1 and CDR2: SGHRS, YFSETQ. CDR3 sequence: CASSLRDTNTGELFF. CDR3 sequence (DNA): TGCGCCAGCAGCTTGAGGGACACGAACACCGGGGAGCTGTTTTTT.

This clonotype was picked up many times. The genes are TRBV7-2 and TRBJ1-3; 9 bases line up with TRBD1. This CDR3 is built from 18 residues. CDR1 SGHTA and CDR2 FQGNSA come from the germline V gene. With V trimmed by 5 bases and J by 4 bases, 15 bases remained unmatched. CDR3 in amino acids: CASSQGTGRMLSGNTIYF. The DNA for the CDR3 is TGTGCCAGCAGCCAAGGGACAGGGAGGATGCTTTCAGGAAACACCATATATTTT. Complete variable domain (other parts from reference TRBV7-2 and TRBJ1-3): GAGVSQSPSNKVTEKGKDVELRCDPISGHTALYWYRQSLGQGLEFLIYFQGNSAPDKSGLPSDRFSAERTGGSVSTLTIQRTQQEDSAVYLCASSQGTGRMLSGNTIYFGEGSWLTVV.

This clonotype has a count of ten or more. The chain links TRBV6-5 to TRBJ1-6; D is ambiguous. Germline V gene data show CDR1 as MNHEY and CDR2 as SVGAGI. The V and J ends lost 4 bases and 6 bases respectively, with 10 bases between them. This CDR3 comprises 14 residues. CDR3 nucleotide sequence: TGTGCCAGCAGTTCACGGACCTCTAATTCACCCCTCCACTTT. Residues: CASSSRTSNSPLHF.

This clonotype was recorded many times. The chain has TRBV9 and TRBJ2-6, with a weak D call TRBD2 (7 bases). The CDR3 is 17 amino acids. Trimming removed 0 bases at V and 2 bases at J, with 12 bases between. CDR1 is SGDLS, CDR2 YYNGEE, per germline. The CDR3 here is CASSVARGGTGANVLTF. In DNA form, the CDR3 reads TGTGCCAGCAGCGTAGCTAGGGGGGGGACTGGGGCCAACGTCCTGACTTTC.

As concerns this clonotype: Because it lacks the conserved phenylalanine or tryptophan at the end, this CDR3 is likely a read error. The chain uses TRBV20-1 and TRBJ1-1; unclear D gene. Per the germline V gene, CDR1 is DFQATT and CDR2 is SNEGSKA (reference sequence). Trimming left V 5 bases short and J 11 bases short, with 9 bases between. This CDR3 spans 9 amino acids. CDR3 sequence (DNA): TGCAGTGCTCGGGTTGGGGCTTTCTCT. Its protein is CSARVGAFS.

This clonotype was picked up many times. V gene TRBV3-1 combines with J gene TRBJ1-4; D might be TRBD1 (5 bases). The CDR3 is made up of 14 amino acids. The germline V gene has CDR1 LGHDT and CDR2 YNNKEL (reference sequence). Between the trimmed V and J ends, which lost 2 bases and 8 bases, there was a span of 12 bases. The CDR3 DNA follows: TGTGCCAGCAGCCAAAGGGGAAATGGGGAAAAACTGTTTTTT. Translating it yields CASSQRGNGEKLFF.